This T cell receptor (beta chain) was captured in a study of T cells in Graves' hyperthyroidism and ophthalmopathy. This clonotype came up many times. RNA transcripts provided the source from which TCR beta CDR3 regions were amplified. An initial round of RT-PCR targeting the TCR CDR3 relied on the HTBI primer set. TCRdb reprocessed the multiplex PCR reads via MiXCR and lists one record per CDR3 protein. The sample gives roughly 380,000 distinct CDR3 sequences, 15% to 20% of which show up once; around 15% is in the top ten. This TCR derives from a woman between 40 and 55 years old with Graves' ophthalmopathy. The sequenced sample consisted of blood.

The DNA of the CDR3 is TGTGCCAGCAGTGAGATTCACGGAACGGTCTCTGGAAACACCATATATTTT. Protein sequence: CASSEIHGTVSGNTIYF. This rearrangement joins TRBV2 to TRBJ1-3; D gene unclear. The V and J ends lost 3 bases and 0 bases respectively, with 15 bases between them. CDR1 is SNHLY, CDR2 FYNNEI, per germline. The CDR3 sequence is 17 residues long.